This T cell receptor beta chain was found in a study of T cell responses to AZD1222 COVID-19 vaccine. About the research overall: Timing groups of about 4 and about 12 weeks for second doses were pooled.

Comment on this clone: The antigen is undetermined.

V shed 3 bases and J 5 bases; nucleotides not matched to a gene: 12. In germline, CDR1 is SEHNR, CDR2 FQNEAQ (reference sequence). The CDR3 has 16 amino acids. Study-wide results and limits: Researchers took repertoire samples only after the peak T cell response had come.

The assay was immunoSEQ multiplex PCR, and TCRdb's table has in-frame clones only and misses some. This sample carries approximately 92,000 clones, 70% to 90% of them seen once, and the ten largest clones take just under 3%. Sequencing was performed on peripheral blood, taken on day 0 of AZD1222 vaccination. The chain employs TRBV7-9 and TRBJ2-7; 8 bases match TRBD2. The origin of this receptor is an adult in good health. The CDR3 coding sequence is TGTGCCAGCAGCTTGCCCGGGACGGGAGGGTCCCACGAGCAGTACTTC. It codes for CASSLPGTGGSHEQYF.